This passage covers 28 T cell receptor beta chains from one sample sequenced in a study of T cells in Graves' hyperthyroidism and ophthalmopathy. RNA transcripts yielded amplified TCR beta CDR3 regions. A first-round RT-PCR of the TCR CDR3 used the HTBI primer set. Each CDR3 protein gets one entry after TCRdb re-called the multiplex PCR reads with MiXCR. The table has 730,000 or so distinct CDR3 sequences, about 17% seen once. Input material: blood. Receptors were obtained from a woman in her forties or fifties with Graves' hyperthyroidism that later progressed to Graves' ophthalmopathy.

This clonotype was recorded many times. The chain has TRBV7-8 and TRBJ2-3; no definite D call. Trimming left V 2 bases short and J 2 bases short, with 8 bases between. This CDR3 is built from 14 residues. CDR1 SGHVS and CDR2 FQNEAQ come from the germline V gene. CDR3 region: CASSLSEVTDTQYF. In DNA form, the CDR3 reads TGTGCCAGCAGCTTATCTGAGGTCACAGATACGCAGTATTTT.

The chain employs TRBV18 and TRBJ1-4, with TRBD1 matching 10 bases. Germline values: CDR1 KGHSH, CDR2 LQKENI. The CDR3 covers 14 residues. After removal of 6 bases from V and 6 bases from J, the junction contained 4 bases not matched to a gene. CDR3 protein: CASSAGTGDEKLFF. CDR3 nucleotides: TGTGCCAGCTCTGCCGGGACAGGGGATGAAAAACTGTTTTTT. The full variable domain, rest sourced from reference TRBV18 and TRBJ1-4, is NAGVMQNPRHLVRRRGQEARLRCSPMKGHSHVYWYRQLPEEGLKFMVYLQKENIIDESGMPKERFSAEFPKEGPSILRIQQVVRGDSAAYFCASSAGTGDEKLFFGSGTQLSVL.

CDR3 in DNA: TGTGCCAGCAGCTCCCGAGTCAGAAGCTCCTATAATTCACCCCTCCACTTT. Translating gives CASSSRVRSSYNSPLHF. The V call is TRBV3-1, the J call TRBJ1-6; the D is unclear. Trimming took 5 bases from V and 0 from J, leaving 14 bases between them. Germline lookup yields CDR1 LGHDT and CDR2 YNNKEL (reference sequence). The CDR3 sequence is 17 residues long.

This clonotype was seen ten or more times. The gene calls are TRBV5-6 and TRBJ1-5, with 10 bases identical to TRBD1. V was pared by 4 bases and J by 6 bases, with 4 bases of the junction left unmatched. CDR3 length: 14 amino acids. In germline, CDR1 is SGHDT, CDR2 YYEEEE. DNA for the CDR3: TGTGCCAGCAGCCTGACAGGGGGCACTCAGCCCCAGCATTTT. The encoded protein is CASSLTGGTQPQHF.

This clonotype was observed a few times. The rearrangement links TRBV18 to TRBJ1-2; TRBD1 might be the D (6 bases). The CDR3 runs to 14 residues. The V gene lost 2 bases and the J gene lost 5 bases, with 12 bases spanning the gap. Germline V gene sequence: CDR1 KGHSH, CDR2 LQKENI. CDR3 sequence reads: CASSPSGTSYGYTF. The CDR3 nucleotides read TGTGCCAGCTCACCAAGCGGGACATCTTATGGCTACACCTTC.

This clonotype was seen repeatedly, ten times or more. The chain uses TRBV18 and TRBJ1-1; D perhaps matches TRBD1 (5 bases). Trimming pared 3 bases from V and 5 bases from J, leaving 10 bases between. Germline values: CDR1 KGHSH, CDR2 LQKENI. The CDR3 runs 13 residues. CDR3 DNA: TGTGCCAGCTCACCGTCAGGGAGGACTGAAGCTTTCTTT. Protein sequence: CASSPSGRTEAFF.

J is TRBJ1-2 and V is TRBV6-4; no clear D gene. CDR1 is MRHNA and CDR2 is SNTAGT in the germline V gene. The CDR3 contains 15 residues. Trimming shortened V by 3 bases and J by 7 bases, and 18 bases separated the two germline ends. CDR3: CASSETGIPGSGYTF. CDR3 coding DNA: TGTGCCAGCAGTGAAACGGGGATACCCGGCTCTGGCTACACCTTC.

This clonotype was counted at least ten times. CDR3 residues: CSARGELAGRSYEQYF. DNA of the CDR3: TGCAGTGCTAGGGGGGAACTAGCGGGGCGATCCTACGAGCAGTACTTC. The V call is TRBV20-1, the J call TRBJ2-7; 10 positions match TRBD2. J lost 1 base, V lost 3 bases, and 9 bases had no gene match. This CDR3 comprises 16 residues. CDR1 is DFQATT and CDR2 is SNEGSKA in the germline V gene (reference sequence).

This clonotype was picked up a small number of times. The genes are TRBV12-3 or TRBV12-4 and TRBJ2-6; D remains ambiguous. This CDR3 is 12 amino acids long. The V and J ends lost 5 bases and 5 bases respectively, with 4 bases between them. The CDR3 loop reads CASSPWANVLTF. The CDR3 nucleotides are TGTGCCAGCAGTCCTTGGGCCAACGTCCTGACTTTC.

The rearrangement uses TRBV29-1 and TRBJ1-2; 8 bases line up with TRBD1. The CDR3 consists of 14 residues. Trimming at V came to 2 bases and at J to 7 bases, leaving 9 bases not matched to a gene. CDR1 and CDR2 (germline): SQVTM, ANQGSEA. CDR3 in amino acids: CSVERAGGGIGYTF. The CDR3 bases are TGCAGCGTTGAAAGGGCAGGGGGCGGGATTGGCTACACCTTC.

The sample holds many counts of this clonotype. CDR3 amino acids: CASSSLLAGPYNEQFF. As DNA, the CDR3 is TGTGCCAGCAGCTCGTTACTAGCGGGTCCTTACAATGAGCAGTTCTTC. V is TRBV5-5 and J is TRBJ2-1, with 9 nucleotides matching TRBD2. V lost 3 bases, J lost 4 bases, and 8 bases stayed unmatched. CDR1 is SGHKS, CDR2 YYEKEE, per germline (reference sequence). This CDR3 has 16 amino acids.

This clonotype was observed a handful of times. The V gene is TRBV20-1, the J gene TRBJ1-5; 11 positions agree with TRBD1. CDR1 and CDR2 (germline): DFQATT, SNEGSKA (reference sequence). CDR3 size: 16 residues. The trim removed 5 bases at V and 7 bases at J, leaving 13 bases unmatched. CDR3 in amino acids: CSADHSGTGGVQPQHF. CDR3 DNA: TGCAGTGCTGACCATTCCGGGACAGGGGGTGTGCAGCCCCAGCATTTT.

V and J are TRBV6-5 and TRBJ2-4; perhaps TRBD2 as D (6 bases). There are 13 residues in the CDR3. The V gene lost 9 bases and the J gene lost 6 bases, with 15 bases spanning the gap. Per the germline V gene, CDR1 is MNHEY and CDR2 is SVGAGI. CDR3 amino acids: CASLWIGGNIQYF. CDR3 DNA: TGTGCCAGTTTGTGGATCGGGGGAAACATTCAGTACTTC.

The chain is built from TRBV7-9 and TRBJ2-7; a weak D match, TRBD1 (6 bases). CDR1 is SEHNR, CDR2 FQNEAQ, per germline (reference sequence). V was cut by 3 bases and J by 0 bases, with 15 bases left in between. CDR3 size: 16 residues. Here the CDR3 reads CASSFLYRDLSYEQYF. CDR3 nucleotides: TGTGCCAGCAGCTTCCTTTACAGGGACCTCTCCTACGAGCAGTACTTC. Drawing the rest from reference TRBV7-9 and TRBJ2-7, the complete variable domain is DTGVSQNPRHKITKRGQNVTFRCDPISEHNRLYWYRQTLGQGPEFLTYFQNEAQLEKSRLLSDRFSAERPKGSFSTLEIQRTEQGDSAMYLCASSFLYRDLSYEQYFGPGTRLTVT.

The chain joins TRBV6-5 to TRBJ2-7; TRBD1 matches 8 bases. Germline loops: CDR1 MNHEY, CDR2 SVGAGI. With V trimmed by 0 bases and J by 2 bases, 3 bases remained unmatched. This CDR3 region has 15 residues. The CDR3 region is CASSYSRDRTYEQYF. The DNA for the CDR3 is TGTGCCAGCAGTTACTCTCGGGACAGGACCTACGAGCAGTACTTC.

This clonotype was counted ten times or more. V usage is TRBV12-3 or TRBV12-4 and J usage is TRBJ2-7, with D possibly being TRBD1 or TRBD2 (6 bases each). Trimming took 3 bases from V and 0 from J, leaving 18 bases between them. This CDR3 comprises 17 residues. The CDR3 is CASSFTGALAPSYEQYF. CDR3 DNA: TGTGCCAGCAGTTTCACGGGGGCCCTAGCGCCCTCCTACGAGCAGTACTTC.

The rearrangement uses TRBV7-9 and TRBJ2-4; 11 positions match TRBD1. The CDR3 is made up of 15 amino acids. Germline loops: CDR1 SEHNR, CDR2 FQNEAQ (reference sequence). V trimming: 2 bases; J trimming: 8 bases; junction bases outside the gene matches: 5. The CDR3 sequence: CASSLWGQGDDIQYF. The DNA of the CDR3 is TGTGCCAGCAGCTTATGGGGACAGGGGGATGACATTCAGTACTTC.

J is TRBJ2-7 and V is TRBV20-1; 10 nucleotides align to TRBD2. The germline CDR1 and CDR2 sequences are DFQATT and SNEGSKA (reference sequence). The junction had 7 bases not matched to a gene; V was cut back by 6 bases and J by 2 bases. This CDR3 contains 14 residues. CDR3 in amino acids: CSAPLAGKAYEQYF. In DNA form, the CDR3 reads TGCAGTGCACCACTAGCGGGGAAAGCCTACGAGCAGTACTTC.

Ten or more counts support this clonotype. The chain links TRBV11-1 to TRBJ2-6; D is possibly TRBD1 (6 bases). Trimming removed 4 bases from V and 12 bases from J, with 16 bases in between. The CDR3 sequence is 14 residues long. The germline V gene encodes CDR1 SGHAT and CDR2 FQDESV (reference sequence). CDR3 in amino acids: CASSSRTAPSVLTF. The DNA for the CDR3 is TGTGCCAGCAGCTCAAGGACAGCCCCAAGCGTCCTGACTTTC.

In DNA, the CDR3 is TGTGCCACCAGCAGCCGGGACAGGGGTGACACCGGGGAGCTGTTTTTT. Its translation: CATSSRDRGDTGELFF. The gene calls are TRBV15 and TRBJ2-2, with 10 bases identical to TRBD1. This CDR3 has 16 residues. Germline CDR1 reads LNHNV; CDR2 reads YYDKDF (reference sequence). V lost 3 bases, J lost 3 bases, and 4 bases stayed unmatched. Combining the CDR3 with reference TRBV15 and TRBJ2-2 gives the whole variable domain DAMVIQNPRYQVTQFGKPVTLSCSQTLNHNVMYWYQQKSSQAPKLLFHYYDKDFNNEADTPDNFQSRRPNTSFCFLDIRSPGLGDTAMYLCATSSRDRGDTGELFFGEGSRLTVL.

This clonotype was seen repeatedly, ten times or more. The chain couples TRBV27 to TRBJ1-2; D uncertain. The CDR3 loop spans 13 amino acids. Germline V gives CDR1 MNHEY, CDR2 SMNVEV (reference sequence). V was clipped by 7 bases and J by 6 bases, with 15 bases between them. CDR3 residues: CASKTDAENGYTF. The CDR3, as DNA: TGTGCCAGCAAAACCGACGCAGAAAATGGCTACACCTTC.

V usage is TRBV10-2 and J usage is TRBJ1-2; no reliable D call. Looked up from germline, CDR1 is WSHSY and CDR2 is SAAADI. V lost 8 bases and J 6 bases, leaving 10 bases between the germline ends. The CDR3 sequence is 11 residues long. The DNA of the CDR3 is TGCGCCAGCGGGGATCGTGATGGCTACACCTTC. Protein product: CASGDRDGYTF.

The chain employs TRBV6-1 and TRBJ1-2; TRBD1 agrees at 10 bases. V was pared by 2 bases and J by 5 bases, with 8 bases of the junction left unmatched. The CDR3 totals 16 residues. The germline V gene has CDR1 MNHNS and CDR2 SASEGT. CDR3 sequence reads: CASSELVTGGGYGYTF. DNA for the CDR3: TGTGCCAGCAGTGAACTTGTGACAGGGGGCGGTTATGGCTACACCTTC.

The sample holds many counts of this clonotype. The chain employs TRBV12-3 or TRBV12-4 and TRBJ2-7; D assignment may be TRBD1 or TRBD2 (5 bases each). The CDR3 has 14 amino acids. The V end lost 2 bases, the J end lost 4 bases, and 12 bases lay between the germline ends. CDR3 residues: CASSLPGTVYEQYF. CDR3 coding DNA: TGTGCCAGCAGTTTACCCGGGACGGTATACGAGCAGTACTTC.

V gene TRBV15 combines with J gene TRBJ1-6; 8 bases map to TRBD1. V lost 5 bases, J lost 10 bases, and 4 bases stayed unmatched. This CDR3 region has 13 residues. The germline gives CDR1 LNHNV, CDR2 YYDKDF (reference sequence). CDR3 loop: CATSGQGDSPLHF. CDR3 bases: TGTGCCACCAGCGGACAGGGTGACTCACCCCTCCACTTT.

The chain is built from TRBV12-3 or TRBV12-4 and TRBJ2-2, with no clear D. The CDR3 covers 14 residues. Trimming stripped 6 bases from V and 0 bases from J, with 8 bases between. The CDR3 DNA sequence: TGTGCCAGCAGGCCAAGGGCGAACACCGGGGAGCTGTTTTTT. This codes for CASRPRANTGELFF.

The gene calls are TRBV4-2 and TRBJ1-5; D not certain. This CDR3 is built from 16 residues. V was clipped by 0 bases and J by 5 bases, with 14 bases between them. CDR1 and CDR2 (germline): LGHNA, YNFKEQ. Here the CDR3 reads CASSQDGLEGYQPQHF. CDR3 nucleotide sequence: TGTGCCAGCAGCCAAGACGGATTGGAGGGTTATCAGCCCCAGCATTTT.

This clonotype was observed a handful of times. V usage is TRBV10-1 and J usage is TRBJ1-4; no definite D call. This CDR3 comprises 12 residues. Germline CDR1 is WNHNN and CDR2 is SYGVQD (reference sequence). The V gene lost 10 bases and the J gene lost 10 bases, with 16 bases spanning the gap. CDR3 sequence: CATPDRLRKLFF. CDR3 DNA sequence: TGCGCCACCCCGGACCGCCTGCGAAAACTGTTTTTT.